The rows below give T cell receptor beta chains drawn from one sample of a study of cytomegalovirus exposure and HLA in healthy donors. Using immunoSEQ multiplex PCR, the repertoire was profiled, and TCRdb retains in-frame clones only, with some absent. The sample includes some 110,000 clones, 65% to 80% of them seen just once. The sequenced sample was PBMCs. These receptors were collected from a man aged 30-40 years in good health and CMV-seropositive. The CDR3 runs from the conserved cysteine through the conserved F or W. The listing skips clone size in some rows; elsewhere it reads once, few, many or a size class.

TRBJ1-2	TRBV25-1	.	CASSDTDYGYPF
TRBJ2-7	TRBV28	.	CASSPRDSSYEQYF
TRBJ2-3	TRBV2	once	CASSDFGLSGGTDTQYF
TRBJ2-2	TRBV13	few	CASSLDPRGTGELFF
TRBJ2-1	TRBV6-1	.	CASSEEALHSYNEQFF
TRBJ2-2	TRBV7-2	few	CASSQMAGPGELFF
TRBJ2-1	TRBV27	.	CASSPTGFRWFF
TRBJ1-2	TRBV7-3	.	CASSSDPAGGYTF
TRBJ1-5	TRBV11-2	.	CASSLDRVAEPQHF
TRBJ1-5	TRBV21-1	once	CASSKAGPLYAGREKSNQPQHF
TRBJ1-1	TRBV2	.	CASSGQEQAFF
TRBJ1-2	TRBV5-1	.	CASSLGQGVGYTF
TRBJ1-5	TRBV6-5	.	CASSGQATNQPQHF
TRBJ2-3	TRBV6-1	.	CASSRAGINTDTQYF
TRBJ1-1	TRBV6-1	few	CASSLQGNTEAFF
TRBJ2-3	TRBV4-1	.	CASSQSDSEITDTQYF